This TCR beta chain is from a study of shared T cell receptors in the human thymus. Between the trimmed V and J ends, which lost 1 base and 0 bases, there was a span of 11 bases. This CDR3 is 16 amino acids long. Germline V gene lookup returns CDR1 SGHRS and CDR2 YFSETQ. Using immunoSEQ multiplex PCR, the repertoire was profiled, and TCRdb retains in-frame clones only, with some absent. The table lists approximately 490,000 clones, approximately 80% of them singletons. The sample was also reused in another study, on human thymus T cells. Per that paper: The donor group consisted of healthy Finnish infants who were having corrective surgery for congenital heart defects. Corrective heart surgery yielded resections, and these provided the thymus tissue. Gene usage (both V and J) appeared biased in thymic and blood repertoires. Related research reported highly overlapping thymic repertoires among unrelated individuals.

Sequenced: thymocytes. This receptor was taken from a boy in the first two years of life with a congenital heart defect. J is TRBJ2-1 and V is TRBV5-1; D unclear. The CDR3 coding sequence is TGCGCCAGCAGCTTGCCCCCTCACAGCTCCTACAATGAGCAGTTCTTC. Its protein is CASSLPPHSSYNEQFF.